These T cell receptor beta chains were read from a single sample in a study of blood T cells in healthy people across ages. From the 5' RACE reads, TCRdb called clonotypes with MiXCR, one entry per CDR3 protein. Of fewer than 900,000 distinct CDR3 sequences listed, roughly 40% are singletons. The sample consisted of blood. These receptors were collected from a man in his late teens or twenties in good health. Each CDR3 is given with its conserved first and last residue. A D gene is named only where the DNA matches it firmly. For some rows the clone size is stated as once, few or many, or as a class when expanded; others skip it.

TRBJ2-3	TRBV12-3/TRBV12-4	NA	TRBD2	TGTGCCAGCAGTTTAGTTGCGGGGGAAAGCACAGATACGCAGTATTTT	CASSLVAGESTDTQYF
TRBJ2-7	TRBV6-1	few	TRBD1	TGTGCCAGCAGTGGCCTTCCGACAGGGCTCTCCTACGAGCAGTACTTC	CASSGLPTGLSYEQYF
TRBJ2-2	TRBV12-3/TRBV12-4	NA	NA	TGTGCCAGTGGGGATCGGTGGGGCACCGGGGAGCTGTTTTTT	CASGDRWGTGELFF
TRBJ1-2	TRBV20-1	NA	TRBD1	TGCAGTGCGCGGGACAGCGTCTATGGCTACACCTTC	CSARDSVYGYTF
TRBJ2-2	TRBV20-1	NA	NA	TGCAGTGCTAGAGATCTGGGCGGGACACAGAACACCGGGGAGCTGTTTTTT	CSARDLGGTQNTGELFF
TRBJ2-7	TRBV20-1	few	NA	TGCAGTGCTAGAGATCTTCGAGCGGAGAGCTCCTACAATGAGCAGTACTTC	CSARDLRAESSYNEQYF
TRBJ2-1	TRBV29-1	NA	NA	TGCAGCGTTGTTTGGGACTCTGGCCCCTACAATGAGCAGTTCTTC	CSVVWDSGPYNEQFF
TRBJ2-4	TRBV9	NA	NA	TGTGCCAGCAGCTTCAGGGGCTATTCGAAAGCCAAAAACATTCAGTACTTC	CASSFRGYSKAKNIQYF
TRBJ1-2	TRBV7-8	many	NA	TGTGCCAGCAGCTTAGAAGATGGAAGCTATGGCTACACCTTC	CASSLEDGSYGYTF
TRBJ2-1	TRBV25-1	NA	NA	TGTGCCAGCAGTGAATCCCCCGCTCACAATGAGCAGTTCTTC	CASSESPAHNEQFF
TRBJ2-4	TRBV2	NA	TRBD1	TGTGCCAGCAGCGTACGGGGACAGGGGCGCAAAGCCAAAAACATTCAGTACTTC	CASSVRGQGRKAKNIQYF
TRBJ2-7	TRBV10-3	few	TRBD1	TGTGCCATCAGTGCCGCCGGGACAGGGGTTCACGAGCAGTACTTC	CAISAAGTGVHEQYF
TRBJ2-7	TRBV11-1	NA	NA	TGTGCCAGCAGCCGCCGCCCTGGCCAGGGTGGATACGAGCAGTACTTC	CASSRRPGQGGYEQYF
TRBJ2-1	TRBV11-2	NA	NA	TGTGCCAGCAGCTTAGATCGAACAGGGTATAAGCAGTTCTTC	CASSLDRTGYKQFF
TRBJ2-5	TRBV20-1	many	NA	TGCAGTGCTCCCCCCGGAGGGAGTACTCAGACCCAGTACTTC	CSAPPGGSTQTQYF
TRBJ2-5	TRBV7-2	few	TRBD2	TGTGCCAGCAGCTTATCCTGGACTAGTCAAGAGACCCAGTACTTC	CASSLSWTSQETQYF
TRBJ2-7	TRBV5-4	few	TRBD1	TGTGCCAGCAGCACCGCCGGGACAGGGTCTCGGTACGAGCAGTACTTC	CASSTAGTGSRYEQYF
TRBJ2-7	TRBV4-1	NA	NA	TGCGCCAGCAGCGAGGCGGGGTATGATGTGGACTACTACGAGCAGTACTTC	CASSEAGYDVDYYEQYF
TRBJ2-7	TRBV18	NA	NA	TGTGCCAGCTCACCACCGCAGCGTTCAACCTACAATGAGCAGTACTTC	CASSPPQRSTYNEQYF
TRBJ1-5	TRBV15	NA	NA	TGTGCCACCAGCAGGGGACGGTTAAATCAGCCCCAGCATTTT	CATSRGRLNQPQHF
TRBJ2-3	TRBV20-1	NA	TRBD1	TGCAGTGCTGGGGTCCTCCCAAGGACAGGATCTAGCACAGATACGCAGTATTTT	CSAGVLPRTGSSTDTQYF
TRBJ2-3	TRBV25-1	few	NA	TGTGCCAGCCGGGTTTCTGGGACCACAGATACGCAGTATTTT	CASRVSGTTDTQYF
TRBJ2-1	TRBV10-3	NA	TRBD2	TGTGCCATCAGTGGTCCGGTAGCGGGGAGGCCCGGCAATGAGCAGTTCTTC	CAISGPVAGRPGNEQFF
TRBJ2-5	TRBV20-1	NA	NA	TGCAGTGCTAGCGACCATGAGCAGTACTTC	CSASDHEQYF
TRBJ2-7	TRBV5-1	many	NA	TGCGCCAGCAGCTCGGCGGGGAGCTATAGTCAGAAGCAGTACTTC	CASSSAGSYSQKQYF
TRBJ1-6	TRBV6-5	NA	NA	TGTGCCTGCAGTTACTCCGGCCCAGGGATTAATTCACCCCTCCACTTT	CACSYSGPGINSPLHF
TRBJ1-2	TRBV4-3	NA	TRBD1	TGCGCCAGCAGGCGGGACAGCGGCTACACCTTC	CASRRDSGYTF
TRBJ2-3	TRBV4-3	few	NA	TGCGCCAGCAGTGGGACGGATTACACAGATACGCAGTATTTT	CASSGTDYTDTQYF
TRBJ2-1	TRBV6-2/TRBV6-3	few	NA	TGTGCCAGCAGTGACGACAGCAACAATGAGCAGTTCTTC	CASSDDSNNEQFF
TRBJ2-5	TRBV12-3/TRBV12-4	few	NA	TGTGCCAGCAGCCTGGACAGTAAAGAGACCCAGTACTTC	CASSLDSKETQYF
TRBJ2-1	TRBV6-2/TRBV6-3	NA	TRBD2	TGTGCCAGCAGTCTACGGGTTCTGACTAGCTTCAATGAGCAGTTCTTC	CASSLRVLTSFNEQFF
TRBJ2-2	TRBV6-1	NA	NA	TGTGCCAGCAGTGACGGTCTGGGGGCCTTGACGAACACCGGGGAGCTGTTTTTT	CASSDGLGALTNTGELFF
TRBJ2-7	TRBV6-2/TRBV6-3	many	NA	TGTGCCAGCAGCCGCGGGTTCTCCTACGAGCAGTACTTC	CASSRGFSYEQYF
TRBJ2-1	TRBV6-2/TRBV6-3	NA	TRBD2	TGTGCCAGCAGTTTAGCGGGAGGAGAGGGCAATGAGCAGTTCTTC	CASSLAGGEGNEQFF
TRBJ1-2	TRBV6-2/TRBV6-3	NA	NA	TGTGCCAGCAGTTACGGACAGCCCTTCTACACCTTC	CASSYGQPFYTF
TRBJ2-6	TRBV2	NA	TRBD2	TGTGCCAGCAACATAGCGGGGGGCCCGGTGTCTGGGGCCAACGTCCTGACTTTC	CASNIAGGPVSGANVLTF
TRBJ1-2	TRBV10-3	NA	NA	TGTGCCATCAGCGTGCCAGGGGAGAGAAACTATGGCTACACCTTC	CAISVPGERNYGYTF
TRBJ1-1	TRBV5-1	NA	TRBD1	TGCGCCAGCAGCTTGACGTCAGGGGGCTTCGCTGAAGCTTTCTTT	CASSLTSGGFAEAFF
TRBJ2-3	TRBV3-1	few	TRBD2	TGTGCCAGCAGCCAAGACAGGACTAGCGGGGCATACGAGGAGTATTTT	CASSQDRTSGAYEEYF
TRBJ2-3	TRBV15	NA	NA	TGTGCCACCAGCAGCGCCGCAGCTTATAGCACAGATACGCAGTATTTT	CATSSAAAYSTDTQYF
TRBJ2-7	TRBV9	NA	TRBD2	TGTGCCAGCAGCGTAGGGCTAGCGGGAACTTACGAGCAGTACTTC	CASSVGLAGTYEQYF
TRBJ2-7	TRBV20-1	NA	NA	TGCAGTGCCAACCCCCCGACGGAATACTACGAGCAGTACTTC	CSANPPTEYYEQYF